This T cell receptor beta chain stems from a study of blood T cell repertoires in COVID-19 (dated by TCRdb to 2019 to 2021). About the full investigation: Collaborator samples came from the United States, Italy and Spain and covered acute and convalescent phases of COVID-19. A freely available public database, intended as a resource for researchers studying the immune response to SARS-CoV-2, is where the repertoires were released. A de-identified subject ID, COVID-19 status, age in years and sex were almost always included in the sample metadata. Subjects who had been exposed to COVID-19, were actively infected with it, or had recovered from it provided the deeply sampled blood TCRbeta repertoires that made up the dataset. The prospective study material was composed of cDNA or gDNA derived from T cells, B-cell-depleted T cells, or PBMCs. Samples were obtained from the ongoing ImmuneRACE study (first 160 participants) and from over 1,000 subjects provided by 6 global collaborators. HLA class I and class II types, where available, came from metadata supplied by the sample provider rather than from assay-based typing. Paper-wide results and their limitations: Clinical and demographic metadata were provided uncurated, with the amount varying by source and participant.

The collaborating institutions used their own protocols to collect whole blood in K2EDTA tubes. For TCRbeta analysis, collaborators shipped samples as frozen whole blood, isolated PBMCs, or DNA extracted from either of those sample types. TCRbeta CDR3 regions were amplified from genomic DNA by means of the immunoSEQ Assay, a bias-controlled multiplex PCR. The authors' analysis ran thus. Within the assay, amplification of reference gene primers was used to estimate how many nucleated cells each sample contained. Sequence reads were collapsed and filtered to measure the absolute abundance of every unique TCRbeta CDR3 rearrangement. For each sample, productive Simpson clonality was calculated as the square root of Simpson's diversity index over productive rearrangements. TCRdb carries this immuneACCESS record with in-frame sequences only. Its versions omit some clonotypes, under half of them owing to an unresolved V gene in the studies checked, with the rest unexplained. That table supplies the V and J calls and clone size; D and trimming were determined from the DNA. The sample table holds about 47,000 clones, of which around 83% were seen once. The ten largest clonotypes hold 13% to 15% of the sample.

CDR1 and CDR2, per the germline V gene, are SGHTA and FQGNSA. The trim is 5 bases for V and 7 bases for J, with a gap of 10 bases between the germline ends. Taken from cysteine to phenylalanine, the CDR3 has 12 residues. Of the read, only the CDR3 DNA is kept; its 36 bases are in frame from base 1. On this clone: Its recognized antigen is unknown. Per-nucleotide qualities are absent, and no much larger clonotype sits a single base away.

Here the chain combines TRBV7-2 and TRBJ2-3; the D gene lacks a confident call. The sample consisted of peripheral blood. This sequence originates from a human donor with acute or convalescent COVID-19. The donor label of this sample is uncertain. The DNA is as follows: TGTGCCAGCAGCGTCCCGTTTTATACGCAGTATTTT. Its protein is CASSVPFYTQYF.